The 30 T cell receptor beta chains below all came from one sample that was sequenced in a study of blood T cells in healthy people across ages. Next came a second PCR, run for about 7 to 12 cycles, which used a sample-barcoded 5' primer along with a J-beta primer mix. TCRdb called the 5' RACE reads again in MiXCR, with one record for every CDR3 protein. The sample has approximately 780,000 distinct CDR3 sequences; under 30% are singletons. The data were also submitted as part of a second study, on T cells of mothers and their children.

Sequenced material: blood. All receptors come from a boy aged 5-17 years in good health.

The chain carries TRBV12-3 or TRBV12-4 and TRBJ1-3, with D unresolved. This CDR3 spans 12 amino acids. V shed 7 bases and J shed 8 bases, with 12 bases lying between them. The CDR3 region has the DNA TGTGCCAGCACCCCCAGGATCGACACCATATATTTT. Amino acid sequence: CASTPRIDTIYF.

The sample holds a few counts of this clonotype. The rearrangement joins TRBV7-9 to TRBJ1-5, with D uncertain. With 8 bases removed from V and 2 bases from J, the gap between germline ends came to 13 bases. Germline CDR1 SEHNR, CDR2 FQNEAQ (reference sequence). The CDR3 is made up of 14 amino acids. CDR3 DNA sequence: TGTGCCAGCGGAACAGCCGTTGGCAATCAGCCCCAGCATTTT. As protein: CASGTAVGNQPQHF.

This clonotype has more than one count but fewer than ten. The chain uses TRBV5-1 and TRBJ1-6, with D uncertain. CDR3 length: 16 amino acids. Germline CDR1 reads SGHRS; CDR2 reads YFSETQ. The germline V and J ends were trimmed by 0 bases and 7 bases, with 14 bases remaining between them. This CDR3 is CASSLVASPQNSPLHF. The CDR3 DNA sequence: TGCGCCAGCAGCTTGGTCGCCAGCCCCCAGAATTCACCCCTCCACTTT.

The CDR3 sequence: CASSQTGLRDTQYF. CDR3 DNA: TGTGCCAGCAGTCAGACAGGCCTTCGGGATACGCAGTATTTT. The chain joins TRBV6-6 to TRBJ2-3; maybe TRBD1 (6 bases). V lost 5 bases to trimming and J lost 6 bases, with 15 bases between them. CDR1 and CDR2 (germline): MNHNY, SVGAGI (reference sequence). This CDR3 has 14 amino acids.

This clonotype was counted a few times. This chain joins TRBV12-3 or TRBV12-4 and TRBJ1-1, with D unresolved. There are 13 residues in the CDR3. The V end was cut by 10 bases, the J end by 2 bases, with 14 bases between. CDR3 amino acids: CATAAGRNTEAFF. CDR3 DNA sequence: TGTGCCACCGCCGCGGGGAGAAACACTGAAGCTTTCTTT.

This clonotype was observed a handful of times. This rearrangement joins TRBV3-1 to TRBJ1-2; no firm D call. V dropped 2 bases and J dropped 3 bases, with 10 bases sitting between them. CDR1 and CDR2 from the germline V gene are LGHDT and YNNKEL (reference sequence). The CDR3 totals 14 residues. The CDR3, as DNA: TGTGCCAGCAGCCAATTCGGCAGTGACTATGGCTACACCTTC. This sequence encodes CASSQFGSDYGYTF.

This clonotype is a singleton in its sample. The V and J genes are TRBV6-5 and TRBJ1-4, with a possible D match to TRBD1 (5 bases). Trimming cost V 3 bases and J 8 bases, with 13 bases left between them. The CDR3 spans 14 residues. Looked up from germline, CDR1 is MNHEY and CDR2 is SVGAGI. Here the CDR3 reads CASSYRRGAEKLFF. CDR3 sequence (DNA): TGTGCCAGCAGTTATCGGAGGGGCGCGGAAAAACTGTTTTTT.

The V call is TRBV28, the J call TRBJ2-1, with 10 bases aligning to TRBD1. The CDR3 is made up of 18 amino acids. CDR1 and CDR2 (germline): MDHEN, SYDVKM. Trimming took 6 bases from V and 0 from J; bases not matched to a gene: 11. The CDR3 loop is CASSTTGGAGSSYNEQFF. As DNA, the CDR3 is TGTGCCAGCAGCACGACAGGGGGCGCGGGCAGCTCCTACAATGAGCAGTTCTTC.

The CDR3 DNA sequence: TGCAGCGCTGCTACCGGGACAGGGAGGTTTGACGAGCAGTACTTC. As protein: CSAATGTGRFDEQYF. The chain recombines TRBV29-1 with TRBJ2-7; 9 nucleotides agree with TRBD1. There are 15 residues in the CDR3. V shed 7 bases and J 5 bases; nucleotides not matched to a gene: 15. In germline, CDR1 is SQVTM, CDR2 ANQGSEA.

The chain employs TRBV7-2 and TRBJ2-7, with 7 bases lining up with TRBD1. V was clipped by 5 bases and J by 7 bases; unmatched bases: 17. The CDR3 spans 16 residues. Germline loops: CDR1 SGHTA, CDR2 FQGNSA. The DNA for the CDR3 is TGTGCCAGCAGCGACCCCTCAGACAGGGCCGGTCGGGAGCAGTACTTC. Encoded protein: CASSDPSDRAGREQYF.

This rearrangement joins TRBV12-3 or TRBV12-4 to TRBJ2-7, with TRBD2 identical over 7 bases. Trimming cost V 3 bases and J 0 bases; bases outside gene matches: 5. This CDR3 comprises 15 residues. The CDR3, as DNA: TGTGCCAGCAGTTTTGGCGGGGGAATCTCCTACGAGCAGTACTTC. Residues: CASSFGGGISYEQYF.

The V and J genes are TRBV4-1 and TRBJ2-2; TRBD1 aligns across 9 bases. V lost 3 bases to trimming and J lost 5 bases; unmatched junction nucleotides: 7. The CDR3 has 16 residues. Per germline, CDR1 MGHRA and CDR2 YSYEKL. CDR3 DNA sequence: TGCGCCAGCAGCCAGGACGGGACAGGGTTTACCGGGGAGCTGTTTTTT. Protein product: CASSQDGTGFTGELFF.

For the CDR3, the DNA is TGCAGTGCCCCCGTGGACAGGGTAAACACTGAAGCTTTCTTT. Its translation is CSAPVDRVNTEAFF. The rearrangement uses TRBV20-1 and TRBJ1-1; 8 positions match TRBD1. V shed 6 bases and J 2 bases; nucleotides not matched to a gene: 8. The CDR3 covers 14 residues. The germline V gene has CDR1 DFQATT and CDR2 SNEGSKA (reference sequence).

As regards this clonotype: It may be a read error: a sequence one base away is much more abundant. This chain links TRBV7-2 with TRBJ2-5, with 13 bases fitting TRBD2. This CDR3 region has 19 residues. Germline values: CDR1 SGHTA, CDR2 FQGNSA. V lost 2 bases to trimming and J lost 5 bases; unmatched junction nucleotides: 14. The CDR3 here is CASSLKTSGGPNIWETQYF. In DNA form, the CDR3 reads TGTGCCAGCAGCTTAAAGACTAGCGGGGGGCCAAACATTTGGGAGACCCAGTACTTC. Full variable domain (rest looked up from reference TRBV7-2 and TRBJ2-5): GAGVSQSPSNKVTEKGKDVELRCDPISGHTALYWYRQSLGQGLEFLIYFQGNSAPDKSGLPSDRFSAERTGGSVSTLTIQRTQQEDSAVYLCASSLKTSGGPNIWETQYFGPGTRLLVL.

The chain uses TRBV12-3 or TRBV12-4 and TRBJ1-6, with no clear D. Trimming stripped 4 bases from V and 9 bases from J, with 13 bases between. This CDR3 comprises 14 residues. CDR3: CASSYGGHGSPLHF. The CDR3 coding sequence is TGTGCCAGCAGTTATGGTGGGCACGGTTCACCCCTCCACTTT.

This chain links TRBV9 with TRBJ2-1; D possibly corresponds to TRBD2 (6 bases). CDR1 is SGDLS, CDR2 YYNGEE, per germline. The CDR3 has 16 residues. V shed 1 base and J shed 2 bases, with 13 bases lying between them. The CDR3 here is CASSVRSGPPYNEQFF. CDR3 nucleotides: TGTGCCAGCAGCGTAAGGAGCGGGCCCCCCTACAATGAGCAGTTCTTC.

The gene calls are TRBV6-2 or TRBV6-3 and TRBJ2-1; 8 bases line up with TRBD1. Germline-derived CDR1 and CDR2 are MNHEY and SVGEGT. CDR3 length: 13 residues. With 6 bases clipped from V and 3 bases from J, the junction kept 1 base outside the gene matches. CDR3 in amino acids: CASRTGGYNEQFF. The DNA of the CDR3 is TGTGCCAGCAGAACAGGGGGCTACAATGAGCAGTTCTTC.

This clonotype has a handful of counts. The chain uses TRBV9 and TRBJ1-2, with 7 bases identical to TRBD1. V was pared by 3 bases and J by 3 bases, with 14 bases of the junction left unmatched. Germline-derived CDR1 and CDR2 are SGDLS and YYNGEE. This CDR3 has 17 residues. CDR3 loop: CASSATGTADPYYGYTF. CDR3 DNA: TGTGCCAGCAGCGCAACCGGGACAGCCGATCCCTACTATGGCTACACCTTC.

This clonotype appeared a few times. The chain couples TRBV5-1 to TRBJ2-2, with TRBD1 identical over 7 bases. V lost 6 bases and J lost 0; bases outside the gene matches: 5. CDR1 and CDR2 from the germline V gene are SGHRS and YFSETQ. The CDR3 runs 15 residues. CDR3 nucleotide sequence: TGCGCCAGCACCCCCAGGGGGACGAACACCGGGGAGCTGTTTTTT. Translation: CASTPRGTNTGELFF.

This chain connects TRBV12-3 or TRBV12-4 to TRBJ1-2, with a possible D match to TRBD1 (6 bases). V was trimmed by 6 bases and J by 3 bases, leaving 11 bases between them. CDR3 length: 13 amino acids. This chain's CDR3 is CASSWDTYYGYTF. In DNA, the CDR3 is TGTGCCAGCAGCTGGGACACCTACTATGGCTACACCTTC.

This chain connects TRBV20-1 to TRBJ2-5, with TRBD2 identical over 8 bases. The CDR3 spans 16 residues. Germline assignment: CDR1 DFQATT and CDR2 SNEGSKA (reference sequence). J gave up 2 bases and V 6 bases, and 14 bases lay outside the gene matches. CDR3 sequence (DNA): TGCAGTGCCCCAACAGGGACTAGTGGGCGTCAAGAGACCCAGTACTTC. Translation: CSAPTGTSGRQETQYF.

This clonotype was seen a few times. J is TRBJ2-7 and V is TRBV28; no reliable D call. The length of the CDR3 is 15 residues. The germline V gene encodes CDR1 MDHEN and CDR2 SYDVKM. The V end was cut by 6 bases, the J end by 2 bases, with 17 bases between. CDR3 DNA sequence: TGTGCCAGCAGGATCCCCCACAGAGGTCCCTACGAGCAGTACTTC. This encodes CASRIPHRGPYEQYF. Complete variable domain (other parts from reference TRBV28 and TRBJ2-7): DVKVTQSSRYLVKRTGEKVFLECVQDMDHENMFWYRQDPGLGLRLIYFSYDVKMKEKGDIPEGYSVSREKKERFSLILESASTNQTSMYLCASRIPHRGPYEQYFGPGTRLTVT.

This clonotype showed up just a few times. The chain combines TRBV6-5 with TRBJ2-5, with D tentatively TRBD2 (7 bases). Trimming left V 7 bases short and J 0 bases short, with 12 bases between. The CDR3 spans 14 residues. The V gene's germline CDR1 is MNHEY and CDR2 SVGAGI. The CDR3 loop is CASTPGGYQETQYF. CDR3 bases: TGTGCCAGCACGCCGGGGGGCTACCAAGAGACCCAGTACTTC.

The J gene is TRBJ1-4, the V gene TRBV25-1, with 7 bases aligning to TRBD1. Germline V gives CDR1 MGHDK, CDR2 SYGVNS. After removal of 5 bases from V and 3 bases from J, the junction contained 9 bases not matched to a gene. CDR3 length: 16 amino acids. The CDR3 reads CASSRRGQGANEKLFF. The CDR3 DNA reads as TGTGCCAGCAGTAGGCGGGGGCAGGGGGCTAATGAAAAACTGTTTTTT.

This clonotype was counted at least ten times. The CDR3 spells CASSLEQGAGYGYTF. Written as DNA, the CDR3 is TGTGCCAGCAGCTTGGAACAGGGGGCGGGGTATGGCTACACCTTC. V usage is TRBV5-4 and J usage is TRBJ1-2, with TRBD1 matching 9 bases. The CDR3 contains 15 residues. CDR1 is SGHNT, CDR2 YYREEE, per germline (reference sequence). V shed 0 bases, J shed 5 bases, and the junction held 5 bases outside the gene matches.

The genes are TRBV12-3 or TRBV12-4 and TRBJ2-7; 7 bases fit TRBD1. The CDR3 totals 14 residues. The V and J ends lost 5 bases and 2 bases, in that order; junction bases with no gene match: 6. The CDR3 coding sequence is TGTGCCAGCAGTGCACAGGGGCCCACCTACGAGCAGTACTTC. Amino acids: CASSAQGPTYEQYF.

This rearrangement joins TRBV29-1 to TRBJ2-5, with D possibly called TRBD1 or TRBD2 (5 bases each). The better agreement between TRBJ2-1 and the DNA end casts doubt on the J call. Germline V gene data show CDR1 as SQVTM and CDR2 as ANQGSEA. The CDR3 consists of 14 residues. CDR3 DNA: TGCAGCGTTGAAGAGTTTGTCGGGGCTCAAAGGCAGTTCTTC. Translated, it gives CSVEEFVGAQRQFF.

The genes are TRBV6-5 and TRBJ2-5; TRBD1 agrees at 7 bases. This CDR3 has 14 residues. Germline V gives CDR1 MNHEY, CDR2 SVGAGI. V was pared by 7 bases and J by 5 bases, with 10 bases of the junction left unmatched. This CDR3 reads CASTDDRVGETQYF. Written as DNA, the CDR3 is TGTGCCAGCACCGACGACAGGGTGGGCGAGACCCAGTACTTC.

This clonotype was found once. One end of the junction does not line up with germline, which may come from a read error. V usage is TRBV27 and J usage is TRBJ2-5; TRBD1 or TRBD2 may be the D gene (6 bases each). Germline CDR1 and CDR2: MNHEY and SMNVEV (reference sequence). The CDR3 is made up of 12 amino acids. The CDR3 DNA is TGTGCCAGCAGTTTATATGGGGGGCCGCCTATGTTC. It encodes CASSLYGGPPMF.

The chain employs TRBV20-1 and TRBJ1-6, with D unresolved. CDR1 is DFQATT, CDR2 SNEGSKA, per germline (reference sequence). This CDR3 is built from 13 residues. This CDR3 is CSATPQANSPLHF. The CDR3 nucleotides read TGCAGCGCCACACCCCAGGCTAATTCACCCCTCCACTTT.